Presented here are 21 T cell receptor beta chains from one specimen sequenced in a study of cytomegalovirus exposure and HLA in healthy donors. Researchers ran the PCR with 60 Vbeta and 13 Jbeta primers. Sequenced by immunoSEQ multiplex PCR; TCRdb stores in-frame clones only, minus some. Here the sample spans some 190,000 clones, around three quarters being singletons. Material for sequencing was PBMCs. The receptors originated from a woman aged 25 to 39 in good health and CMV-seronegative.

V usage is TRBV29-1 and J usage is TRBJ1-2; 11 bases align to TRBD1. V gave up 5 bases and J gave up 8 bases; unmatched junction bases: 4. Germline CDR1 SQVTM, CDR2 ANQGSEA. The CDR3 sequence is 12 residues long. CDR3 amino acids: CSVSDRGQGYTF. The CDR3 DNA reads TGCAGCGTTTCGGACAGGGGGCAAGGCTACACCTTC.

V is TRBV4-3 and J is TRBJ1-1, with unresolved D. Germline CDR1 and CDR2: LGHNA and YSLEER. The CDR3 covers 13 residues. With 0 bases removed from V and 4 bases from J, the gap between germline ends came to 6 bases. DNA for the CDR3: TGCGCCAGCAGCCAAGAAAAAGCCACTGAAGCTTTCTTT. Amino acids: CASSQEKATEAFF.

This chain connects TRBV7-8 to TRBJ1-2, with D maybe TRBD1 (6 bases). The CDR3 runs 13 residues. Between the trimmed V and J ends, which lost 3 bases and 5 bases, there was a span of 10 bases. Germline CDR1 and CDR2: SGHVS and FQNEAQ. In DNA, the CDR3 is TGTGCCAGCAGCTTGCGTGGACAGTATGGCTACACCTTC. Residues: CASSLRGQYGYTF. Full variable domain (outside the CDR3, taken from reference TRBV7-8 and TRBJ1-2): GAGVSQSPRYKVAKRGQDVALRCDPISGHVSLFWYQQALGQGPEFLTYFQNEAQLDKSGLPSDRFFAERPEGSVSTLKIQRTQQEDSAVYLCASSLRGQYGYTFGSGTRLTVV.

The J gene is TRBJ1-3, the V gene TRBV25-1; D uncertain. V was pared by 3 bases and J by 4 bases, with 16 bases between. This CDR3 spans 16 amino acids. Looked up from germline, CDR1 is MGHDK and CDR2 is SYGVNS. CDR3 protein: CASSDLGLGAGNTIYF. The CDR3, as DNA: TGTGCCAGCAGTGATTTAGGTTTAGGAGCAGGAAACACCATATATTTT.

This clone has more than one count but fewer than ten. Other nucleotide sequences from this sample produce the same CDR3. This chain links TRBV7-3 with TRBJ1-4; tentative D call: TRBD1 (6 bases). V was cut by 5 bases and J by 0 bases, with 10 bases left in between. The CDR3 is 15 residues long. CDR1 and CDR2 (germline): SGHTA, FQGTGA. In DNA, the CDR3 is TGTGCCAGCAGCCCCGGACAGACAACTAATGAAAAACTGTTTTTT. Translated: CASSPGQTTNEKLFF.

This clone was picked up one time. The chain carries TRBV5-4 and TRBJ1-2; D not resolved. V was pared by 6 bases and J by 4 bases, with 16 bases between. Germline-derived CDR1 and CDR2 are SGHNT and YYREEE (reference sequence). The CDR3 contains 14 residues. CDR3 DNA: TGTGCCAGCACCCTTCCGGGAAGCCCCTATGGCTACACCTTC. Protein: CASTLPGSPYGYTF.

The chain joins TRBV7-3 to TRBJ2-3; TRBD2 matches at 8 bases. CDR3 length: 14 residues. The germline V gene has CDR1 SGHTA and CDR2 FQGTGA. Unmatched junction bases numbered 6, after V lost 4 bases and J lost 6 bases. The CDR3 sequence is CASSSLAGKDTQYF. The CDR3 nucleotides are TGTGCCAGCAGCTCCTTAGCGGGGAAGGATACGCAGTATTTT.

The gene calls are TRBV27 and TRBJ1-5, with D unclear. CDR1 and CDR2 (germline): MNHEY, SMNVEV (reference sequence). V lost 4 bases and J lost 2, with 9 bases in between. This CDR3 has 14 residues. The CDR3 DNA reads TGTGCCAGCAGTTACCGGGGTGGCAATCAGCCCCAGCATTTT. Protein: CASSYRGGNQPQHF.

The V and J genes are TRBV12-5 and TRBJ1-4, with 7 bases matching TRBD1. Germline lookup yields CDR1 LGHNT and CDR2 FRNRAP. The CDR3 runs to 15 residues. V lost 5 bases to trimming and J lost 4 bases; unmatched junction nucleotides: 7. The CDR3 nucleotides are TGTGCTAGTGGTCATCCGGGACAGATTAATGAAAAACTGTTTTTT. Translating gives CASGHPGQINEKLFF.

The genes are TRBV18 and TRBJ2-1, with 7 bases matching TRBD2. V was pared by 4 bases and J by 5 bases, with 5 bases of the junction left unmatched. This CDR3 spans 14 amino acids. The V gene's germline CDR1 is KGHSH and CDR2 LQKENI. The DNA of the CDR3 is TGTGCCAGCTCACGGTCCCGGGGGGACAATGAGCAGTTCTTC. Translation gives CASSRSRGDNEQFF. Variable domain in full (rest from reference TRBV18 and TRBJ2-1): NAGVMQNPRHLVRRRGQEARLRCSPMKGHSHVYWYRQLPEEGLKFMVYLQKENIIDESGMPKERFSAEFPKEGPSILRIQQVVRGDSAAYFCASSRSRGDNEQFFGPGTRLTVL.

This sequence joins TRBV30 and TRBJ2-7, with TRBD2 as a possible D gene (7 bases). The length of the CDR3 is 14 residues. V lost 6 bases to trimming and J lost 4 bases, with 19 bases between them. CDR1 and CDR2 (germline): GTSNPN, SVGIG (reference sequence). DNA for the CDR3: TGTGCCTGTGCCCCTGGGGGGGCCTGGTACGAGCAGTACTTC. This gives the protein CACAPGGAWYEQYF.

The gene calls are TRBV13 and TRBJ2-1; D is possibly TRBD2 (7 bases). The CDR3 length is 16 residues. Germline CDR1 and CDR2: PRHDT and FYEKMQ (reference sequence). V was trimmed by 4 bases and J by 8 bases, leaving 21 bases between them. The CDR3 DNA reads TGTGCCAGCAGCTCTGGCGGGGGCCCGGAAGAACATGAGCAGTTCTTC. It translates to CASSSGGGPEEHEQFF.

The chain combines TRBV7-2 with TRBJ1-1, with 7 nucleotides matching TRBD1. J gave up 1 base and V 3 bases, and 2 bases lay outside the gene matches. The CDR3 has 14 residues. Germline assignment: CDR1 SGHTA and CDR2 FQGNSA. The CDR3 is CASSLRQGNTEAFF. The DNA for the CDR3 is TGTGCCAGCAGCTTGAGACAGGGGAACACTGAAGCTTTCTTT.

This sequence joins TRBV5-1 and TRBJ2-5; 15 bases are shared with TRBD2. The CDR3 is 18 amino acids. From germline, CDR1 is SGHRS and CDR2 YFSETQ. Trimming removed 6 bases from V and 6 bases from J; junction bases left unmatched: 15. CDR3: CASTSGGGTSGGIKTQYF. The CDR3 nucleotides are TGCGCCAGCACCTCGGGCGGCGGGACTAGCGGGGGGATCAAGACCCAGTACTTC.

J is TRBJ2-7 and V is TRBV5-1; D might be TRBD2 (6 bases). Germline loops: CDR1 SGHRS, CDR2 YFSETQ. The CDR3 totals 15 residues. The V end lost 4 bases, the J end lost 5 bases, and 19 bases lay between the germline ends. CDR3 protein: CASSVGGGWLNEQYF. In DNA form, the CDR3 reads TGCGCCAGCAGCGTCGGTGGAGGGTGGCTTAACGAGCAGTACTTC.

This chain joins TRBV10-2 and TRBJ2-2; 9 positions agree with TRBD1. The germline V gene encodes CDR1 WSHSY and CDR2 SAAADI. This CDR3 has 15 amino acids. V gave up 6 bases and J gave up 3 bases; unmatched junction bases: 5. The CDR3 nucleotides are TGCGCCAGCAGGCGGACAGGGGCGGACACCGGGGAGCTGTTTTTT. This encodes CASRRTGADTGELFF.

The gene calls are TRBV30 and TRBJ1-2; a possible D gene is TRBD1 (5 bases). Deletions cut 2 bases from V and 8 bases from J, with 12 bases between. CDR1 is GTSNPN, CDR2 SVGIG, per germline (reference sequence). This CDR3 is built from 12 residues. CDR3 residues: CAWSLLGLGYTF. The CDR3 region has the DNA TGTGCCTGGAGTCTCCTGGGGCTGGGCTACACCTTC.

This chain uses TRBV2 with TRBJ1-2; TRBD1 agrees at 10 bases. The CDR3 sequence is 13 residues long. V lost 6 bases, J lost 7 bases, and 5 bases stayed unmatched. Per the germline V gene, CDR1 is SNHLY and CDR2 is FYNNEI. The DNA of the CDR3 is TGTGCCAGCAGAGGGACAGGGGCGGGTGGCTACACCTTC. Translating gives CASRGTGAGGYTF.

The J gene is TRBJ2-4, the V gene TRBV7-2; no definite D call. V lost 1 base to trimming and J lost 9 bases, with 7 bases between them. Germline loops: CDR1 SGHTA, CDR2 FQGNSA. The CDR3 runs 12 residues. CDR3 nucleotides: TGTGCCAGCAGCTTAGACCGAGGCATTCAGTACTTC. It yields the protein CASSLDRGIQYF.

This chain uses TRBV10-1 with TRBJ2-7, with 11 bases that match TRBD2. This CDR3 is 14 amino acids long. The V gene's germline CDR1 is WNHNN and CDR2 SYGVQD (reference sequence). V shed 5 bases and J 2 bases; nucleotides not matched to a gene: 2. This chain's CDR3 is CASSPSGGTYEQYF. For the CDR3, the DNA is TGCGCCAGCAGTCCTAGCGGGGGGACCTACGAGCAGTACTTC.

This clone was seen a few times. The CDR3 DNA follows: TGTGCCAGTAGTTTCGAGCGGTACAATGAGCAGTTCTTC. Residues: CASSFERYNEQFF. The chain couples TRBV19 to TRBJ2-1; tentatively, D is TRBD2 (5 bases). Germline-derived CDR1 and CDR2 are LNHDA and SQIVND (reference sequence). The V end lost 5 bases, the J end lost 4 bases, and 9 bases lay between the germline ends. The CDR3 has 13 residues.